This TCR beta chain derives from a study of control samples from healthy donors and cancer patients. Between the trimmed V and J ends, which lost 6 bases and 3 bases, there was a span of 14 bases. The CDR3 has 14 residues. The germline CDR1 and CDR2 sequences are MNHEY and SVGAGI. Generated by immunoSEQ multiplex PCR, the TCRdb table keeps only in-frame clones and is missing some. Counted here are around 14,000 clones, around three quarters occurring once; the ten biggest clones make up 15% to 20%. The material sequenced was formalin-fixed, paraffin-embedded tissue. This rearrangement joins TRBV6-5 to TRBJ1-1, with D maybe TRBD1 (5 bases). This clonotype originated in a female donor with lung cancer. CDR3 nucleotide sequence: TGTGCCAGCAGCTCCCCCGGGGGAGACACTGAAGCTTTCTTT. This translates into CASSSPGGDTEAFF.